This record covers a single T cell receptor beta chain. The antigen is unknown. Original methodology: In the immunoSEQ data, sequences were junction-only and lacked quality scores, so filtering differed. The protocol was immunoSEQ multiplex PCR, while the TCRdb copy is restricted to in-frame clones and leaves out a portion. The DNA was the basis for D and trimming; V, J and clone size are from that table. Of a few hundred thousand clones in the sample, approximately 65% were seen once. Per germline, CDR1 MDHEN and CDR2 SYDVKM. The V end lost 3 bases, the J end lost 1 base, and 15 bases lay between the germline ends. The CDR3 sequence is 16 residues long. This entry comes from a study of shared clonotypes between healthy human individuals. Memory CD4+ cells were the fraction left after CD45RA+ naive selection. General study findings and limits: Sampling covered nothing but blood. Tissue TCR repertoires likely differ from those found in blood. Roughly 4.6% of naive CD4 clonotypes were common to a handful of donors.

The sequencing input was memory CD4+ T cells sorted from blood. As for subset: CD45RA-negative fraction. This sequence was found in a man aged 25-45 years in good health. This sequence joins TRBV28 and TRBJ1-2, with unresolved D. CDR3 sequence (DNA): TGTGCCAGCAGTTTCGGAGGGCAGGAACTTAACTATGGCTACACCTTC. Translating gives CASSFGGQELNYGYTF.